These 22 T cell receptor beta chains came from one sample sequenced in a study of shared clonotypes between healthy human individuals. In the naive CD8 group, cells lacked CD45RO and were positively selected for CCR7, so terminally differentiated effector memory CD45RA+ cells were left out. This table comes from immunoSEQ multiplex PCR, and its TCRdb copy is limited to in-frame clones, with some not included. Of 2 million to 2.5 million clones in the sample, about 95% are singletons; the top ten hold roughly 1.1%. Sequencing used naive CD8+ T cells sorted from blood. The receptor set was obtained from a man aged 18 to 29 in good health.

V and J are TRBV10-3 and TRBJ2-2; TRBD1 is a possible D gene (6 bases). Germline V lookup: CDR1 ENHRY, CDR2 SYGVKD. V was pared by 8 bases and J by 0 bases, with 16 bases between. The CDR3 covers 16 residues. Here the CDR3 DNA reads TGTGCCATCTCTATCCGACAGGACGCGAACACCGGGGAGCTGTTTTTT. Translating it yields CAISIRQDANTGELFF.

Here the CDR3 reads CASSYPPTETYEQYF. CDR3 DNA: TGTGCCAGCAGTTACCCCCCGACAGAAACCTACGAGCAGTACTTC. The chain carries TRBV6-6 and TRBJ2-7; D perhaps matches TRBD1 (5 bases). V shed 2 bases and J shed 2 bases, with 13 bases lying between them. The CDR3 has 15 residues. Germline CDR1 is MNHNY and CDR2 is SVGAGI (reference sequence).

A note on this clone: Other DNA sequences in the sample encode the same CDR3. This chain uses TRBV9 with TRBJ2-7; 9 positions match TRBD2. CDR1 and CDR2 from the germline V gene are SGDLS and YYNGEE. The V gene end was trimmed by 0 bases and the J gene end by 2 bases; junction bases not matched to a gene: 0. The CDR3 is made up of 14 amino acids. For the CDR3, the DNA is TGTGCCAGCAGCGTAGGCGGGGGGGCCTACGAGCAGTACTTC. Its protein is CASSVGGGAYEQYF.

CDR3 loop: CASSSTGELFF. CDR3 bases: TGTGCCAGCAGTTCAACCGGGGAGCTGTTTTTT. The chain employs TRBV7-3 and TRBJ2-2; D remains unclear. Germline CDR1 SGHTA, CDR2 FQGTGA. V lost 6 bases and J lost 5, with 4 bases in between. The CDR3 sequence is 11 residues long.

The DNA of the CDR3 is TGTGCCAGCAGCCTAGGTCCGGCGCTTGCCTACGAGCAGTACTTC. As protein: CASSLGPALAYEQYF. This chain links TRBV7-8 with TRBJ2-7; D ambiguous. Trimming left V 5 bases short and J 2 bases short, with 16 bases between. CDR3 length: 15 amino acids. Germline V lookup: CDR1 SGHVS, CDR2 FQNEAQ. Filled out from reference TRBV7-8 and TRBJ2-7, the complete variable domain reads GAGVSQSPRYKVAKRGQDVALRCDPISGHVSLFWYQQALGQGPEFLTYFQNEAQLDKSGLPSDRFFAERPEGSVSTLKIQRTQQEDSAVYLCASSLGPALAYEQYFGPGTRLTVT.

The sample holds one count of this clone. The rearrangement joins TRBV10-3 to TRBJ2-2; D is perhaps TRBD2 (6 bases). Germline V gene sequence: CDR1 ENHRY, CDR2 SYGVKD. Trimming cost V 8 bases and J 2 bases, with 24 bases left between them. This CDR3 is 18 amino acids long. CDR3 in DNA: TGTGCCATCTCCTCCGGGGGAATGACCCTGATTAACACCGGGGAGCTGTTTTTT. Its translation is CAISSGGMTLINTGELFF.

On this clone: The same CDR3 can be traced to other DNA sequences in this sample. The chain links TRBV7-9 to TRBJ2-1, with unresolved D. Trimming cost V 3 bases and J 7 bases, with 7 bases left between them. This CDR3 is 12 amino acids long. Germline loops: CDR1 SEHNR, CDR2 FQNEAQ (reference sequence). The CDR3: CASSFTANEQFF. The CDR3 DNA reads TGTGCCAGCAGCTTTACTGCAAATGAGCAGTTCTTC.

V is TRBV9 and J is TRBJ2-3, with D tentatively TRBD2 (5 bases). CDR1 SGDLS and CDR2 YYNGEE come from the germline V gene. V was pared by 0 bases and J by 0 bases, with 17 bases between. The CDR3 has 18 amino acids. CDR3 in amino acids: CASSVARVATGSTDTQYF. DNA of the CDR3: TGTGCCAGCAGCGTAGCTAGGGTAGCGACTGGGAGCACAGATACGCAGTATTTT.

The chain recombines TRBV19 with TRBJ2-7; weak D call: TRBD2 (6 bases). The CDR3 loop spans 19 amino acids. Germline V gives CDR1 LNHDA, CDR2 SQIVND (reference sequence). Trimming shortened V by 5 bases and J by 5 bases, and 31 bases separated the two germline ends. The CDR3 loop reads CASSPYTPPWERAPHEQYF. DNA of the CDR3: TGTGCCAGTAGTCCTTATACTCCCCCGTGGGAGCGGGCCCCACACGAGCAGTACTTC.

The chain has TRBV4-1 and TRBJ2-5; 8 bases are a match to TRBD2. Germline-derived CDR1 and CDR2 are MGHRA and YSYEKL. J was trimmed by 0 bases and V by 1 base; bases with no gene match: 4. The CDR3 is made up of 16 amino acids. The CDR3 DNA follows: TGCGCCAGCAGCCAAGTTGGCGGGAGGAACCAAGAGACCCAGTACTTC. It yields the protein CASSQVGGRNQETQYF.

A single count supports this clone. The rearrangement joins TRBV28 to TRBJ1-2; TRBD1 is a possible D gene (5 bases). V lost 6 bases to trimming and J lost 5 bases, with 13 bases between them. This CDR3 contains 13 residues. CDR1 and CDR2 from the germline V gene are MDHEN and SYDVKM. In DNA form, the CDR3 reads TGTGCCAGCAGCCCCCCCGCAGGGTATGGCTACACCTTC. Translating gives CASSPPAGYGYTF.

The chain employs TRBV19 and TRBJ2-3, with 9 bases lining up with TRBD2. Per the germline V gene, CDR1 is LNHDA and CDR2 is SQIVND (reference sequence). This CDR3 spans 20 amino acids. The junction had 15 bases not matched to a gene; V was cut back by 2 bases and J by 0 bases. The CDR3 DNA sequence: TGTGCCAGTAGTATATCCCCCCGACTAGCGGAGGAGGGCAGCACAGATACGCAGTATTTT. It codes for CASSISPRLAEEGSTDTQYF.

The chain links TRBV7-2 to TRBJ2-7; 11 bases align to TRBD2. V dropped 2 bases and J dropped 4; count of bases not matched to a gene: 4. Germline CDR1 and CDR2: SGHTA and FQGNSA. This CDR3 spans 15 amino acids. CDR3 DNA sequence: TGTGCCAGCAGCTTATCACTAGCGGGAGCGTACGAGCAGTACTTC. This gives the protein CASSLSLAGAYEQYF.

The rearrangement links TRBV4-3 to TRBJ2-7; D is tentatively TRBD1 or TRBD2 (6 bases each). Trimming shortened V by 1 base and J by 2 bases, and 12 bases separated the two germline ends. This CDR3 is built from 15 residues. The germline V gene has CDR1 LGHNA and CDR2 YSLEER. The CDR3 nucleotides read TGCGCCAGCAGCCAAGTGTCGGAGGGGGCCTACGAGCAGTACTTC. Encoded protein: CASSQVSEGAYEQYF.

The chain is built from TRBV5-1 and TRBJ2-7; TRBD1 agrees at 7 bases. Trimming removed 4 bases from V and 2 bases from J; junction bases left unmatched: 15. This CDR3 has 17 residues. In germline, CDR1 is SGHRS, CDR2 YFSETQ. CDR3 residues: CASSTTHPTGITYEQYF. In DNA, the CDR3 is TGCGCCAGCAGCACCACCCACCCGACAGGGATTACCTACGAGCAGTACTTC.

The chain is built from TRBV10-3 and TRBJ2-5; TRBD1 agrees at 8 bases. CDR1 and CDR2 from the germline V gene are ENHRY and SYGVKD. CDR3 length: 18 amino acids. J gave up 5 bases and V 6 bases, and 20 bases lay outside the gene matches. The CDR3 region has the DNA TGTGCCATCAGGGACAGCCGATTACCACAGGGGGAGTCGGAGACCCAGTACTTC. Protein sequence: CAIRDSRLPQGESETQYF.

The chain links TRBV27 to TRBJ2-3, with D perhaps given as TRBD1 or TRBD2 (5 bases each). Trimming shortened V by 8 bases and J by 0 bases, and 12 bases separated the two germline ends. The CDR3 extends over 14 amino acids. Germline V gene sequence: CDR1 MNHEY, CDR2 SMNVEV (reference sequence). This chain's CDR3 is CASAREPSTDTQYF. CDR3 nucleotide sequence: TGTGCCAGCGCCAGGGAGCCGAGCACAGATACGCAGTATTTT.

The chain recombines TRBV19 with TRBJ2-1, with D perhaps TRBD1 or TRBD2 (5 bases each). The CDR3 is 11 amino acids. Germline loops: CDR1 LNHDA, CDR2 SQIVND (reference sequence). With 7 bases removed from V and 10 bases from J, the gap between germline ends came to 11 bases. In DNA, the CDR3 is TGTGCCAGTAATTTTGGGGGAGAGCAGTTCTTC. Protein: CASNFGGEQFF.

CDR3 loop: CASSVAGLAGADEQFF. As DNA, the CDR3 is TGTGCCAGCAGCGTGGCGGGACTAGCGGGAGCCGATGAGCAGTTCTTC. This rearrangement joins TRBV9 to TRBJ2-1, with 14 bases aligning to TRBD2. The CDR3 contains 16 residues. Germline V lookup: CDR1 SGDLS, CDR2 YYNGEE. J was trimmed by 8 bases and V by 2 bases; bases with no gene match: 6.

V usage is TRBV27 and J usage is TRBJ2-1; D not certain. Trimming removed 6 bases from V and 0 bases from J, with 9 bases in between. CDR3 length: 14 residues. The germline V gene has CDR1 MNHEY and CDR2 SMNVEV (reference sequence). Here the CDR3 reads CASRWGGSYNEQFF. The CDR3 coding sequence is TGTGCCAGCAGATGGGGTGGCTCCTACAATGAGCAGTTCTTC.

J is TRBJ1-5 and V is TRBV10-1; 9 bases map to TRBD1. The germline V gene encodes CDR1 WNHNN and CDR2 SYGVQD (reference sequence). V lost 4 bases, J lost 3 bases, and 16 bases stayed unmatched. This CDR3 region has 19 residues. The CDR3 bases are TGCGCCAGCAGTGGCCGGGACAGGGAGGTTGTAAAATCCAATCAGCCCCAGCATTTT. It is translated as CASSGRDREVVKSNQPQHF.

This sequence joins TRBV5-1 and TRBJ2-7; 10 nucleotides align to TRBD1. Trimming took 3 bases from V and 7 from J; bases not matched to a gene: 7. Looked up from germline, CDR1 is SGHRS and CDR2 is YFSETQ. The CDR3 has 14 amino acids. Here the CDR3 reads CASSWGTGAREQYF. CDR3 DNA sequence: TGCGCCAGCAGCTGGGGGACAGGGGCGCGGGAGCAGTACTTC. Combining the CDR3 with reference TRBV5-1 and TRBJ2-7 gives the whole variable domain KAGVTQTPRYLIKTRGQQVTLSCSPISGHRSVSWYQQTPGQGLQFLFEYFSETQRNKGNFPGRFSGRQFSNSRSEMNVSTLELGDSALYLCASSWGTGAREQYFGPGTRLTVT.